The 2 T cell receptor beta chains in this list originate from one sample, sequenced in a study of shared clonotypes between healthy human individuals. Produced via immunoSEQ multiplex PCR; TCRdb's table is partial and in-frame only. In the table there are just over 2,000,000 clones, roughly 95% of which are singletons. Source material: naive CD4+ T cells sorted from blood. Specified subset: CD45RA+ positively selected. Receptor source: a man aged 18 to 30 in good health.

The chain is built from TRBV30 and TRBJ2-3; no definite D call. V was pared by 2 bases and J by 2 bases, with 8 bases between. Germline values: CDR1 GTSNPN, CDR2 SVGIG (reference sequence). The CDR3 contains 13 residues. CDR3: CAWSRLYTDTQYF. Here the CDR3 DNA reads TGTGCCTGGAGTCGCCTATACACAGATACGCAGTATTTT.

CDR3 bases: TGTGCCAGTAGCCGAGGACAGAAGCAAGAGACCCAGTACTTC. Amino acid sequence: CASSRGQKQETQYF. The chain couples TRBV19 to TRBJ2-5, with D perhaps TRBD1 (6 bases). Trimming left V 6 bases short and J 2 bases short, with 13 bases between. The CDR3 is 14 amino acids. Germline V gene lookup returns CDR1 LNHDA and CDR2 SQIVND (reference sequence).